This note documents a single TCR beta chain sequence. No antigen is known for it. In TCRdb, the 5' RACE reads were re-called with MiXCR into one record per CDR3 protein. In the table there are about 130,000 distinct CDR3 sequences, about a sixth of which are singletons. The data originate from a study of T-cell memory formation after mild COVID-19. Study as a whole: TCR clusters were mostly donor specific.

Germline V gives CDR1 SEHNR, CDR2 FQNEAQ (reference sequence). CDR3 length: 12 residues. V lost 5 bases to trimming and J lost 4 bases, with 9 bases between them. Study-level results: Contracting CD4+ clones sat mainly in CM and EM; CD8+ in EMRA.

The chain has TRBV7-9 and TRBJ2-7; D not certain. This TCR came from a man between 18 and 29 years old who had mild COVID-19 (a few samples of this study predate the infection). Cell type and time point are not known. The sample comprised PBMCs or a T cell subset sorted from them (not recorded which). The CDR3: CASSPTSYEQYF. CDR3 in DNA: TGTGCCAGCAGCCCAACCTCATACGAGCAGTACTTC.